This T cell receptor (beta chain) was recovered during a study of somatic mutations in cytotoxic T cells in rheumatoid arthritis. On the study more broadly: After diagnosis, patient blood (under 34 ml EDTA) was drawn right away, before any treatment was given.

Libraries were prepared by immunoSEQ multiplex PCR; TCRdb keeps only in-frame clonotypes and omits some of them. The sample has fewer than 9,000 clones; around 77% are singletons. V lost 6 bases and J 11 bases, leaving 18 bases between the germline ends. The CDR3 loop spans 13 amino acids. Germline values: CDR1 SGHTA, CDR2 FQGNSA. The rearrangement links TRBV7-2 to TRBJ2-3; D perhaps matches TRBD2 (5 bases). The sample taken for sequencing was CD8+ T cells sorted from blood. The source is an adult with rheumatoid arthritis. The CDR3 spells CASRLKYEREQYF. Here the CDR3 DNA reads TGTGCCAGCAGGTTGAAATATGAACGGGAGCAGTATTTT. The full variable domain, rest sourced from reference TRBV7-2 and TRBJ2-3, is GAGVSQSPSNKVTEKGKDVELRCDPISGHTALYWYRQSLGQGLEFLIYFQGNSAPDKSGLPSDRFSAERTGGSVSTLTIQRTQQEDSAVYLCASRLKYEREQYFGPGTRLTVL.